This T cell receptor beta chain derives from a study of T cells after yellow fever vaccination. The study made its TCR cDNA through 5'RACE template switching. That step introduced a universal primer site along with UMIs. TCRdb itself ran the 5' RACE reads through MiXCR, one entry per CDR3 protein. Here the sample spans about 320,000 distinct CDR3 sequences, 9.5% to 12% being singletons. J gave up 8 bases and V 6 bases, and 8 bases lay outside the gene matches. The CDR3 loop spans 12 amino acids. The germline gives CDR1 DFQATT, CDR2 SNEGSKA (reference sequence). This clonotype originated in a man aged 18-30 years who received the YFV17D yellow fever vaccine. Sequences were derived from CD4+ T cells sorted from PBMCs, sampled 45 days after the yellow fever booster vaccination. The chain combines TRBV20-1 with TRBJ1-2, with 8 bases identical to TRBD1. The CDR3 bases are TGCAGTGCCCGCAGGGGGCTTTTAGGCTACACCTTC. Its translation is CSARRGLLGYTF.